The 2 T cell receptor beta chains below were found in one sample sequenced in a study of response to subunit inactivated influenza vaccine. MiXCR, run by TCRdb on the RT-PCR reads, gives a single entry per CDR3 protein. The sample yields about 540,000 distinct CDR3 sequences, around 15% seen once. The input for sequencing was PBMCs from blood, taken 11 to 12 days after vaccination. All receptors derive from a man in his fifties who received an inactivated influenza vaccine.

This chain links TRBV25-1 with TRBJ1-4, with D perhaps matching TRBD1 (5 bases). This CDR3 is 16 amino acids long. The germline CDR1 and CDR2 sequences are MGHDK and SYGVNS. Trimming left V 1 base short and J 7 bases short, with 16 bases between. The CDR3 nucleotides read TGTGCCAGCAGTGAATTGGGCTGGGACGACGGTGAAAAACTGTTTTTT. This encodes CASSELGWDDGEKLFF.

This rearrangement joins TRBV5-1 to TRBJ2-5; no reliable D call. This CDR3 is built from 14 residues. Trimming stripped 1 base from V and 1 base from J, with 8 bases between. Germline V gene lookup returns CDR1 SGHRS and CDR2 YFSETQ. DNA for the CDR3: TGCGCCAGCAGCTTGTCGGTGACCCAAGAGACCCAGTACTTC. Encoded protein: CASSLSVTQETQYF.